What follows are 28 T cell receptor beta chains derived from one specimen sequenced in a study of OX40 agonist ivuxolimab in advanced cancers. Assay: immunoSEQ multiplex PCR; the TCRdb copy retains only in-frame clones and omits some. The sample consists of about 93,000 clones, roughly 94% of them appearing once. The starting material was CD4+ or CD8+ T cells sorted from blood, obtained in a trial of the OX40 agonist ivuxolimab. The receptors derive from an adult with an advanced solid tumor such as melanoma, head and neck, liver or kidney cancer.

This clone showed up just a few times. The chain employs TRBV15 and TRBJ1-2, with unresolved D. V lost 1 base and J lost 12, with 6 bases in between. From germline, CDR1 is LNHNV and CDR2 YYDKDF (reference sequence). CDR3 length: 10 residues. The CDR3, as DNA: TGTGCCACCAGCAGAGTCGGGAACACCTTC. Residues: CATSRVGNTF.

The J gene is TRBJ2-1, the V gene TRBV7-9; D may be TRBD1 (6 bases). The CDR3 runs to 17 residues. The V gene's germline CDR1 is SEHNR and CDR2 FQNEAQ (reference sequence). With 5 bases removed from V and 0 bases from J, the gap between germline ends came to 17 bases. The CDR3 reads CASSGTGRLSSYNEQFF. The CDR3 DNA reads TGTGCCAGCAGCGGAACAGGGCGACTGAGCTCCTACAATGAGCAGTTCTTC.

In DNA form, the CDR3 reads TGTGCCAGCAGCGACGGACTAGCGGGAGAGCGCGAGCAGTACTTC. Amino acid sequence: CASSDGLAGEREQYF. V is TRBV9 and J is TRBJ2-7; the match to TRBD2 covers 13 bases. Germline V gene lookup returns CDR1 SGDLS and CDR2 YYNGEE. The CDR3 loop spans 15 amino acids. The V gene end was trimmed by 3 bases and the J gene end by 6 bases; junction bases not matched to a gene: 6.

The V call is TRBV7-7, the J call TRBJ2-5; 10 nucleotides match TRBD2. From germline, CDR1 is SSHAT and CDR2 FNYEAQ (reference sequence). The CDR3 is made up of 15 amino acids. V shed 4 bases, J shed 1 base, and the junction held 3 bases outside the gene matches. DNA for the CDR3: TGTGCCAGCAGCTCACGGACTAGCGGCCAAGAGACCCAGTACTTC. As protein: CASSSRTSGQETQYF. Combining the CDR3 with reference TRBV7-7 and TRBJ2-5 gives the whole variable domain GAGVSQSPRYKVTKRGQDVTLRCDPISSHATLYWYQQALGQGPEFLTYFNYEAQPDKSGLPSDRFSAERPEGSISTLTIQRTEQRDSAMYRCASSSRTSGQETQYFGPGTRLLVL.

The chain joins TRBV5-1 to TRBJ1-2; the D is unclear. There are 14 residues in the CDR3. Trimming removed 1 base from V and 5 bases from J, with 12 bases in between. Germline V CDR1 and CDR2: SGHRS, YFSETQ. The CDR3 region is CASSLSSQAYGYTF. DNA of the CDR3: TGCGCCAGCAGCTTGTCGTCCCAGGCGTATGGCTACACCTTC. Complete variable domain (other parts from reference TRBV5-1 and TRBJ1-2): KAGVTQTPRYLIKTRGQQVTLSCSPISGHRSVSWYQQTPGQGLQFLFEYFSETQRNKGNFPGRFSGRQFSNSRSEMNVSTLELGDSALYLCASSLSSQAYGYTFGSGTRLTVV.

As DNA, the CDR3 is TGTGCCAGCAGCCAGAAGAGCTCCTATAATTCACCCCTCCACTTT. It codes for CASSQKSSYNSPLHF. The rearrangement joins TRBV4-2 to TRBJ1-6; D is unresolved. The CDR3 extends over 15 amino acids. CDR1 is LGHNA, CDR2 YNFKEQ, per germline. Trimming stripped 3 bases from V and 0 bases from J, with 6 bases between.

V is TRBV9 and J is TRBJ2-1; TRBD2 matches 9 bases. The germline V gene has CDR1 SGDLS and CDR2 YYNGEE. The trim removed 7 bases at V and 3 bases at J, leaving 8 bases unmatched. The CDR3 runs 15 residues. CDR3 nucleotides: TGTGCCAGCGGATCGACTAGCGGAAGCTACAATGAGCAGTTCTTC. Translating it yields CASGSTSGSYNEQFF. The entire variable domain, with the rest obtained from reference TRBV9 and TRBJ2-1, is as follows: DSGVTQTPKHLITATGQRVTLRCSPRSGDLSVYWYQQSLDQGLQFLIQYYNGEERAKGNILERFSAQQFPDLHSELNLSSLELGDSALYFCASGSTSGSYNEQFFGPGTRLTVL.

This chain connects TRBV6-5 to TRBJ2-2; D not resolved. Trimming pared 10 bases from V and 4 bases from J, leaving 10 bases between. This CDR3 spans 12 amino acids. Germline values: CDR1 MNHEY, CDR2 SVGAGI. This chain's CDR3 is CATHKITGELFF. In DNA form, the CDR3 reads TGTGCCACCCACAAAATCACCGGGGAGCTGTTTTTT.

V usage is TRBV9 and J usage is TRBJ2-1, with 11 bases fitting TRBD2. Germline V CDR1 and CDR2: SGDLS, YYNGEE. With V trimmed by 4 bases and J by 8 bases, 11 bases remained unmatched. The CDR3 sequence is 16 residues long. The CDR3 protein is CASSKITSGSRYEQFF. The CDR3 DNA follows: TGTGCCAGCAGCAAAATTACTAGCGGGAGTAGATATGAGCAGTTCTTC.

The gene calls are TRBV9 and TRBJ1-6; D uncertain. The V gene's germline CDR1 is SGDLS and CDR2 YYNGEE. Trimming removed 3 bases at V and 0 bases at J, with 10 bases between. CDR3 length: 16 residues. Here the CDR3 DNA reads TGTGCCAGCAGCGACGCAGAGAGCTCCTATAATTCACCCCTCCACTTT. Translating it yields CASSDAESSYNSPLHF. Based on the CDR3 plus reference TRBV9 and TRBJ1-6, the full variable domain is DSGVTQTPKHLITATGQRVTLRCSPRSGDLSVYWYQQSLDQGLQFLIQYYNGEERAKGNILERFSAQQFPDLHSELNLSSLELGDSALYFCASSDAESSYNSPLHFGNGTRLTVT.

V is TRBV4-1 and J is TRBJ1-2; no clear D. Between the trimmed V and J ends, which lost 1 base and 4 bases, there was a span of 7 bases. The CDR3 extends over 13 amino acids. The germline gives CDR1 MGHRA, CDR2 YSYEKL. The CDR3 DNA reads TGCGCCAGCAGCCAAGTCACCTCCTATGGCTACACCTTC. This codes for CASSQVTSYGYTF.

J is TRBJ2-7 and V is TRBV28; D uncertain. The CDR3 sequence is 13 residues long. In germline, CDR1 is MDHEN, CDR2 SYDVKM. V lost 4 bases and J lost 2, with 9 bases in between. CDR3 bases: TGTGCCAGCAGTTACGCTAATCCCTACGAGCAGTACTTC. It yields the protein CASSYANPYEQYF.

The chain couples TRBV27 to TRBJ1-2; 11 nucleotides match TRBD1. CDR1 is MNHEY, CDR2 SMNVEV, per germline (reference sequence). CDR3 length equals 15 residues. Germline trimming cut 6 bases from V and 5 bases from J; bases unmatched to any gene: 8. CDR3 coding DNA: TGTGCCAGCAGGGACAGGGGGCCACCTCCTTATGGCTACACCTTC. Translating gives CASRDRGPPPYGYTF.

CDR3 in amino acids: CASITPGGELFF. CDR3 in DNA: TGTGCCAGCATCACTCCCGGGGGTGAGCTGTTTTTT. The chain couples TRBV5-6 to TRBJ2-2; the D gene is possibly TRBD2 (6 bases). The CDR3 extends over 12 amino acids. Trimming left V 6 bases short and J 11 bases short, with 14 bases between. CDR1 and CDR2 (germline): SGHDT, YYEEEE.

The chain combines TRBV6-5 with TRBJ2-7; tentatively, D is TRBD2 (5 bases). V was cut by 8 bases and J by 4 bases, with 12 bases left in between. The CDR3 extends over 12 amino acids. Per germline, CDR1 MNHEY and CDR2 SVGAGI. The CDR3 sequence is CASSPGDYEQYF. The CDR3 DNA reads TGTGCCAGCTCACCCGGGGATTACGAGCAGTACTTC.

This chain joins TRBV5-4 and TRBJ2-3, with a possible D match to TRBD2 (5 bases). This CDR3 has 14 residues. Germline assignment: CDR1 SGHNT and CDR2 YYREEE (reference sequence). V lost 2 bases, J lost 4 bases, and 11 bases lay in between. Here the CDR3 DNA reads TGTGCCAGCAGCTTACGAGGGAAGGCAGATACGCAGTATTTT. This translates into CASSLRGKADTQYF.

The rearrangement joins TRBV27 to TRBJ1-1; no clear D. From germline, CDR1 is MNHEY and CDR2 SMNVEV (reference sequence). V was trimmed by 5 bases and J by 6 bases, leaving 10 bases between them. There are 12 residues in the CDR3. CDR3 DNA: TGTGCCAGCAGTCGGGGTTTCGCTGAAGCTTTCTTT. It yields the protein CASSRGFAEAFF.

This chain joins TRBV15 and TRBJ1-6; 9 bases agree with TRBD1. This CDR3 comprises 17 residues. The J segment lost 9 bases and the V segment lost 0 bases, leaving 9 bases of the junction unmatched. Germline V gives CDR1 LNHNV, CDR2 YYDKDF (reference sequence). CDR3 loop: CATSRDWPRDRASPLHF. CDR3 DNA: TGTGCCACCAGCAGAGATTGGCCCCGGGACAGGGCTTCACCCCTCCACTTT.

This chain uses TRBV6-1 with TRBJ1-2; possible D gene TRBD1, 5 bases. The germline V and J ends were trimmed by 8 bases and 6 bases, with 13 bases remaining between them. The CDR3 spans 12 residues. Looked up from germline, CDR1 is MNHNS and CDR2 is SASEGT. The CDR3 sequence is CASAGFVDGYTF. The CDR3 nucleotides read TGTGCCAGCGCAGGGTTTGTCGATGGCTACACCTTC.

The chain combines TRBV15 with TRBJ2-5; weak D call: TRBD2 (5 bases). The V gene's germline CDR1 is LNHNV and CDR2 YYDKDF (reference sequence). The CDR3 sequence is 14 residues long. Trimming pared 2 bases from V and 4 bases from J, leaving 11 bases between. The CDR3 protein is CATSRLAVVETQYF. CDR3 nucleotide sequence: TGTGCCACCAGCAGACTAGCTGTGGTAGAGACCCAGTACTTC.

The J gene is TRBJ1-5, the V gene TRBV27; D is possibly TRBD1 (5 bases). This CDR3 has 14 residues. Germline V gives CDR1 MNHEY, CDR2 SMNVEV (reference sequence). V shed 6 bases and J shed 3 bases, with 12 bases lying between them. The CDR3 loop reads CASRAGTANQPQHF. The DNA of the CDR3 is TGTGCCAGCAGAGCCGGGACCGCCAATCAGCCCCAGCATTTT.

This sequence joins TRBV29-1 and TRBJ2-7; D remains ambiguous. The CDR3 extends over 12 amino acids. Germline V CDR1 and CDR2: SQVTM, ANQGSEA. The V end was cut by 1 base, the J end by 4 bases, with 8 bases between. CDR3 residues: CSVEVLGYEQYF. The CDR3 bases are TGCAGCGTTGAAGTTCTGGGGTACGAGCAGTACTTC.

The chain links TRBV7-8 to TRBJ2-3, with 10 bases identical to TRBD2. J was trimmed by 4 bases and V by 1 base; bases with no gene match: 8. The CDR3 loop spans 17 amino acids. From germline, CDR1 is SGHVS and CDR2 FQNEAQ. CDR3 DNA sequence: TGTGCCAGCAGCTTAGGGAGCGGGAGGGCCACGGCAGATACGCAGTATTTT. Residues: CASSLGSGRATADTQYF.

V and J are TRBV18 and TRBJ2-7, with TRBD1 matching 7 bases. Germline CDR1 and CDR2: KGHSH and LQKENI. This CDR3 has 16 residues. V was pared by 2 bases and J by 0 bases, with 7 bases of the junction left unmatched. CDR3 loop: CASSPGQAWVSYEQYF. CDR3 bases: TGTGCCAGCTCACCAGGACAGGCGTGGGTCTCCTACGAGCAGTACTTC.

The CDR3 DNA sequence: TGTGCCACCAGCAGAGAGGGGCTCTACAATGAAAAACTGTTTTTT. Protein sequence: CATSREGLYNEKLFF. This chain connects TRBV15 to TRBJ1-4; maybe TRBD1 (5 bases). Germline V CDR1 and CDR2: LNHNV, YYDKDF (reference sequence). V was trimmed by 0 bases and J by 5 bases, leaving 10 bases between them. The CDR3 is made up of 15 amino acids.

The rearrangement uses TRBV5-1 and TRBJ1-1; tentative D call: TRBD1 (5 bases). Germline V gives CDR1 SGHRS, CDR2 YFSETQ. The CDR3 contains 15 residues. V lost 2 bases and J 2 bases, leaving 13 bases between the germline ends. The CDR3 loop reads CASSLEDNINTEAFF. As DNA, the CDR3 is TGCGCCAGCAGCTTAGAGGACAACATTAACACTGAAGCTTTCTTT.

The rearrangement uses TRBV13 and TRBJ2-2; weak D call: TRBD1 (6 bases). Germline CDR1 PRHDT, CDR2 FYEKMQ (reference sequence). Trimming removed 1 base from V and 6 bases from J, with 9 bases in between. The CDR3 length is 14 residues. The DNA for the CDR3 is TGTGCCAGCAGCTTAGACAGGGCTGCCGGGGAGCTGTTTTTT. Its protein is CASSLDRAAGELFF. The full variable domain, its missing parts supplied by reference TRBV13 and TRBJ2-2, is AAGVIQSPRHLIKEKRETATLKCYPIPRHDTVYWYQQGPGQDPQFLISFYEKMQSDKGSIPDRFSAQQFSDYHSELNMSSLELGDSALYFCASSLDRAAGELFFGEGSRLTVL.

The CDR3, as DNA: TGCGCCAGCAGCTCCGGGAACGAGCAGTACTTC. Protein sequence: CASSSGNEQYF. The chain recombines TRBV5-1 with TRBJ2-7; perhaps TRBD2 as D (5 bases). Trimming cost V 3 bases and J 5 bases, with 6 bases left between them. CDR1 and CDR2 from the germline V gene are SGHRS and YFSETQ. This CDR3 is built from 11 residues.